A single sample is the source of the 32 T cell receptor beta chains below, sequenced in a study of blood T cells in healthy people across ages. Primed by a sample-barcoded 5' primer and a J-beta primer mix, a second PCR proceeded for about 6 to 12 cycles. TCRdb redid the calling of the 5' RACE reads with MiXCR, one entry per CDR3 protein. The data show around 1,500,000 distinct CDR3 sequences, 42% seen once. Source material: blood. Source of these receptors: a woman aged 18-29 years in good health.

About this clonotype itself: Given the absence of the conserved phenylalanine or tryptophan at the CDR3 end, a read error is likely. The genes are TRBV3-1 and TRBJ2-4, with D perhaps TRBD2 (6 bases). Per the germline V gene, CDR1 is LGHDT and CDR2 is YNNKEL (reference sequence). The CDR3 extends over 12 amino acids. Trimming took off 2 bases at V and 13 bases at J, with 12 bases between the two ends. The CDR3 region has the DNA TGTGCCAGCAGCCAACTTTCGGGGGAGCAGTACGTC. The encoded protein is CASSQLSGEQYV.

This chain uses TRBV5-1 with TRBJ2-1; 10 bases map to TRBD2. The J segment lost 4 bases and the V segment lost 2 bases, leaving 15 bases of the junction unmatched. The CDR3 contains 19 residues. Germline-derived CDR1 and CDR2 are SGHRS and YFSETQ. CDR3 sequence: CASSLSNSPLAGKYNEQFF. CDR3 DNA: TGCGCCAGCAGCTTATCCAATTCCCCACTAGCGGGGAAGTACAATGAGCAGTTCTTC.

The chain recombines TRBV28 with TRBJ2-7, with 10 bases that match TRBD2. The germline V gene has CDR1 MDHEN and CDR2 SYDVKM. The CDR3 is made up of 19 amino acids. Trimming removed 4 bases from V and 3 bases from J; junction bases left unmatched: 18. The CDR3 DNA reads as TGTGCCAGCAGTTGGGGCGGGGCAGCGGGGGGGCCACTGCACTACGAGCAGTACTTC. It yields the protein CASSWGGAAGGPLHYEQYF.

This chain links TRBV5-1 with TRBJ2-5, with TRBD2 identical over 9 bases. The CDR3 loop spans 15 amino acids. In germline, CDR1 is SGHRS, CDR2 YFSETQ. V lost 3 bases to trimming and J lost 11 bases; unmatched junction nucleotides: 14. The CDR3 reads CASSSTGTSICEQYF. The CDR3 coding sequence is TGCGCCAGCAGCTCCACCGGGACTAGCATCTGTGAGCAGTACTTC.

The V call is TRBV4-1, the J call TRBJ1-5, with D possibly being TRBD1 (6 bases). Deletions cut 0 bases from V and 6 bases from J, with 12 bases between. The CDR3 extends over 15 amino acids. Germline lookup yields CDR1 MGHRA and CDR2 YSYEKL. This CDR3 reads CASSQDPTGAQPQHF. CDR3 coding DNA: TGCGCCAGCAGCCAAGATCCAACGGGGGCTCAGCCCCAGCATTTT.

This clonotype was observed a few times. The rearrangement uses TRBV12-3 or TRBV12-4 and TRBJ2-3; no definite D call. The length of the CDR3 is 13 residues. The germline V and J ends were trimmed by 4 bases and 5 bases, with 10 bases remaining between them. CDR3 nucleotide sequence: TGTGCCAGCAGTTCCCAAACGGGAGATACGCAGTATTTT. Translation gives CASSSQTGDTQYF.

The chain links TRBV28 to TRBJ1-1, with 8 bases fitting TRBD1. Unmatched junction bases numbered 10, after V lost 6 bases and J lost 1 base. Germline V lookup: CDR1 MDHEN, CDR2 SYDVKM. The CDR3 loop spans 16 amino acids. CDR3 amino acids: CASRPAVQGANTEAFF. For the CDR3, the DNA is TGTGCCAGCAGGCCCGCGGTTCAGGGGGCGAACACTGAAGCTTTCTTT.

This chain connects TRBV27 to TRBJ2-7; D remains ambiguous. Trimming left V 3 bases short and J 7 bases short, with 16 bases between. The CDR3 covers 14 residues. Germline assignment: CDR1 MNHEY and CDR2 SMNVEV (reference sequence). CDR3 region: CASSFEGSFNEQYF. CDR3 DNA sequence: TGTGCCAGCAGTTTTGAAGGGTCCTTTAATGAGCAGTACTTC.

A few counts support this clonotype. The chain joins TRBV2 to TRBJ2-1, with 13 bases matching TRBD2. This CDR3 is built from 16 residues. Germline CDR1 SNHLY, CDR2 FYNNEI. V gave up 6 bases and J gave up 4 bases; unmatched junction bases: 6. The CDR3 is CASRGLAGFVYNEQFF. The CDR3 DNA follows: TGTGCCAGCAGGGGACTAGCGGGATTCGTGTACAATGAGCAGTTCTTC.

The genes are TRBV6-2 or TRBV6-3 and TRBJ2-5, with TRBD1 matching over 9 bases. The DNA matches TRBJ2-7 better at its end, which makes the J call doubtful. Per germline, CDR1 MNHEY and CDR2 SVGEGT. The CDR3 is 15 residues long. CDR3: CASSYQTTGGSEQYF. The DNA for the CDR3 is TGTGCCAGCAGTTACCAGACGACAGGGGGTAGCGAGCAGTACTTC.

Regarding this clonotype: Its ends do not fully match the called genes, so a read error is possible. V is TRBV6-1 and J is TRBJ2-1; TRBD2 matches at 7 bases. The CDR3 loop spans 14 amino acids. The V gene's germline CDR1 is MNHNS and CDR2 SASEGT. CDR3 DNA sequence: TGTGCCAGTCGAGGGGCGGGAGATCTCAATCAGCAGTTCTTC. Translated, it gives CASRGAGDLNQQFF.

This clonotype was seen only a few times. V usage is TRBV27 and J usage is TRBJ1-2; perhaps TRBD1 as D (5 bases). The V and J ends lost 5 bases and 5 bases respectively, with 15 bases between them. This CDR3 has 14 residues. The germline V gene has CDR1 MNHEY and CDR2 SMNVEV (reference sequence). Here the CDR3 DNA reads TGTGCCAGCAGTACGAGGGGAGTAGGATATGGCTACACCTTC. Amino acid sequence: CASSTRGVGYGYTF.

The chain employs TRBV7-9 and TRBJ1-2; D might be TRBD1 (6 bases). The CDR3 loop spans 17 amino acids. With 3 bases removed from V and 2 bases from J, the gap between germline ends came to 19 bases. The germline gives CDR1 SEHNR, CDR2 FQNEAQ (reference sequence). CDR3 bases: TGTGCCAGCAGCTTTGCGGGACACCTAGATACCAACTATGGCTACACCTTC. The encoded protein is CASSFAGHLDTNYGYTF.

The J gene is TRBJ1-6, the V gene TRBV27; D is unresolved. CDR3 length equals 15 residues. Germline CDR1 and CDR2: MNHEY and SMNVEV (reference sequence). V lost 7 bases to trimming and J lost 1 base, with 11 bases between them. The CDR3 bases are TGTGCCAGCACCACTGCGGCGTCCTATAATTCACCCCTCCACTTT. This codes for CASTTAASYNSPLHF.

The chain recombines TRBV6-1 with TRBJ2-3; D may be TRBD2 (7 bases). Per the germline V gene, CDR1 is MNHNS and CDR2 is SASEGT. This CDR3 comprises 14 residues. Trimming took 9 bases from V and 4 from J, leaving 17 bases between them. CDR3 amino acids: CASRRGAGADTQYF. The CDR3 nucleotides are TGTGCCAGTCGTCGGGGGGCAGGCGCAGATACGCAGTATTTT.

The chain is built from TRBV20-1 and TRBJ2-7, with D unclear. The DNA end is more similar to TRBJ2-5, so the J call may be wrong. The CDR3 sequence is 12 residues long. Germline V gene sequence: CDR1 DFQATT, CDR2 SNEGSKA (reference sequence). CDR3 protein: CSARDRMETQYF. CDR3 sequence (DNA): TGCAGTGCTAGAGATCGAATGGAGACCCAGTACTTC.

The V call is TRBV20-1, the J call TRBJ2-2; perhaps TRBD1 as D (6 bases). Per the germline V gene, CDR1 is DFQATT and CDR2 is SNEGSKA (reference sequence). The CDR3 runs to 14 residues. V gave up 3 bases and J gave up 5 bases, with 13 bases separating them. CDR3 protein: CSARPGHSTGELFF. CDR3 in DNA: TGCAGTGCTAGGCCGGGACACAGTACCGGGGAGCTGTTTTTT.

This clonotype was seen a handful of times. V and J are TRBV10-3 and TRBJ2-1; TRBD2 agrees at 11 bases. CDR3 length: 13 amino acids. CDR1 is ENHRY, CDR2 SYGVKD, per germline. Trimming removed 11 bases from V and 7 bases from J; junction bases left unmatched: 7. Here the CDR3 DNA reads TGTGCCTTAAGTCCTAGCGGGAGGAATGAGCAGTTCTTC. It translates to CALSPSGRNEQFF.

The chain recombines TRBV14 with TRBJ1-2; D may be TRBD1 (6 bases). The V end was cut by 0 bases, the J end by 6 bases, with 14 bases between. This CDR3 is built from 15 residues. In germline, CDR1 is SGHDN, CDR2 FVKESK. In nucleotides, the CDR3 is TGTGCCAGCAGCCAAGATGCTGCAGGGGTGAATGGCTACACCTTC. It is translated as CASSQDAAGVNGYTF.

As regards this clonotype: One end of the junction fails to match germline, which may point to a read error. The chain is built from TRBV5-1 and TRBJ2-7, with 7 positions matching TRBD1. The CDR3 length is 14 residues. Germline V CDR1 and CDR2: SGHRS, YFSETQ. In DNA, the CDR3 is TGCGCCAGCAGCTTCAGACAGGGCGTCTACGTGCAGTACTTC. Protein: CASSFRQGVYVQYF.

This rearrangement joins TRBV12-3 or TRBV12-4 to TRBJ1-2; 7 nucleotides line up with TRBD1. The V gene end was trimmed by 6 bases and the J gene end by 3 bases; junction bases not matched to a gene: 7. This CDR3 has 14 amino acids. The CDR3 DNA reads TGTGCCAGCAGCGGGGCAGGGGGTGACTATGGCTACACCTTC. As protein: CASSGAGGDYGYTF.

This chain uses TRBV9 with TRBJ2-3; D gene uncertain. Germline loops: CDR1 SGDLS, CDR2 YYNGEE. The ends were cut back, 0 bases at V and 1 base at J, with 9 bases in the middle. This CDR3 is 15 amino acids long. Written as DNA, the CDR3 is TGTGCCAGCAGCGTAGCGGCTCGACGCACAGATACGCAGTATTTT. Amino acids: CASSVAARRTDTQYF.

This clonotype was seen more than once but under ten times. The gene calls are TRBV5-1 and TRBJ2-5, with 15 bases identical to TRBD2. The germline V gene has CDR1 SGHRS and CDR2 YFSETQ. Trimming removed 4 bases from V and 11 bases from J; junction bases left unmatched: 9. The CDR3 sequence is 15 residues long. Here the CDR3 DNA reads TGCGCCAGCAGCCGGACTAGCGGGAGGGAGCATGAGCAGTACTTC. Its translation: CASSRTSGREHEQYF.

The rearrangement links TRBV2 to TRBJ2-7; the D gene is possibly TRBD2 (7 bases). CDR1 is SNHLY and CDR2 is FYNNEI in the germline V gene. The ends were cut back, 11 bases at V and 2 bases at J, with 19 bases in the middle. This CDR3 contains 14 residues. CDR3 nucleotide sequence: TGTGCCTCCGTGAGGGAAGGGGGGGCCTACGAGCAGTACTTC. This gives the protein CASVREGGAYEQYF.

This clonotype was seen a single time. The chain uses TRBV3-1 and TRBJ1-1; D not resolved. Trimming left V 7 bases short and J 0 bases short, with 15 bases between. This CDR3 is 15 amino acids long. From germline, CDR1 is LGHDT and CDR2 YNNKEL (reference sequence). As DNA, the CDR3 is TGTGCCAGCATTACTGACGGGCGGCTGAACACTGAAGCTTTCTTT. Its protein product is CASITDGRLNTEAFF.

The table lists this clonotype with a few counts. The chain links TRBV7-2 to TRBJ2-7; TRBD2 aligns across 9 bases. After removal of 5 bases from V and 3 bases from J, the junction contained 5 bases not matched to a gene. CDR1 is SGHTA, CDR2 FQGNSA, per germline. CDR3 size: 14 residues. The DNA for the CDR3 is TGTGCCAGCAGCCGTCTAGCGGGGAACTACGAGCAGTACTTC. Translated, it gives CASSRLAGNYEQYF. Full variable domain (missing parts from reference TRBV7-2 and TRBJ2-7): GAGVSQSPSNKVTEKGKDVELRCDPISGHTALYWYRQSLGQGLEFLIYFQGNSAPDKSGLPSDRFSAERTGGSVSTLTIQRTQQEDSAVYLCASSRLAGNYEQYFGPGTRLTVT.

This chain uses TRBV6-1 with TRBJ2-3; D ambiguous. Germline CDR1 and CDR2: MNHNS and SASEGT. V lost 7 bases and J 0 bases, leaving 14 bases between the germline ends. The CDR3 contains 15 residues. The CDR3 DNA reads as TGTGCCAGCATCCCCATTGCAGGTAGCACAGATACGCAGTATTTT. Translated: CASIPIAGSTDTQYF.

This sequence joins TRBV20-1 and TRBJ2-1, with TRBD2 identical over 12 bases. The J segment lost 8 bases and the V segment lost 0 bases, leaving 8 bases of the junction unmatched. The CDR3 is 16 residues long. Germline loops: CDR1 DFQATT, CDR2 SNEGSKA (reference sequence). CDR3 loop: CSARDPSGGEGDEQFF. Here the CDR3 DNA reads TGCAGTGCTAGAGACCCTAGCGGGGGGGAGGGGGATGAGCAGTTCTTC.

This chain joins TRBV3-1 and TRBJ2-1; 8 bases are shared with TRBD2. The CDR3 loop spans 15 amino acids. Germline trimming cut 3 bases from V and 5 bases from J; bases unmatched to any gene: 6. Germline V CDR1 and CDR2: LGHDT, YNNKEL (reference sequence). The CDR3 here is CASSHGTSDDNEQFF. CDR3 nucleotide sequence: TGTGCCAGCAGCCACGGGACTAGTGATGACAATGAGCAGTTCTTC.

V gene TRBV20-1 combines with J gene TRBJ2-3; TRBD2 matches 9 bases. Germline V gene lookup returns CDR1 DFQATT and CDR2 SNEGSKA (reference sequence). This CDR3 has 17 residues. The ends lost 6 bases at V and 0 bases at J; junction bases unmatched: 13. CDR3 sequence (DNA): TGCAGTGCGGAGACTAGCGGAAACCCGTTGAGCACAGATACGCAGTATTTT. It codes for CSAETSGNPLSTDTQYF.

The gene calls are TRBV12-3 or TRBV12-4 and TRBJ1-2; possibly TRBD1 for D (6 bases). There are 15 residues in the CDR3. Trimming took off 6 bases at V and 0 bases at J, with 14 bases between the two ends. The chain's CDR3 is CASSPVGHTNYGYTF. CDR3 DNA: TGTGCCAGCAGCCCCGTGGGACATACTAACTATGGCTACACCTTC.

This chain connects TRBV6-5 to TRBJ1-6, with a possible D match to TRBD1 (6 bases). In germline, CDR1 is MNHEY, CDR2 SVGAGI. This CDR3 comprises 18 residues. V dropped 0 bases and J dropped 1 base, with 13 bases sitting between them. This chain's CDR3 is CASSYSPGGTSYNSPLHF. CDR3 DNA: TGTGCCAGCAGTTACTCGCCGGGAGGGACATCCTATAATTCACCCCTCCACTTT.